Presented here are 13 T cell receptor beta chains from one specimen sequenced in a study of cytomegalovirus exposure and HLA in healthy donors (dated by TCRdb to about 2017). Library prep was done by the immunoSEQ multiplex PCR assay. The multiplex PCR relied on a mix of 60 forward primers for TCR Vbeta segments and 13 reverse primers for TCR Jbeta segments. In its TCRdb copy, this immuneACCESS table keeps in-frame sequences only and misses some clones. Where compared with another copy, unresolved V genes explain less than half of these, and the others have no known cause. The sample has 150,000 to 200,000 clones on record, approximately 80% of them singletons. The top ten clonotypes cover approximately 2% of the sample. The sequencing input was PBMCs. The receptors originated from a woman younger than 30 in good health and CMV-seronegative.

The chain carries TRBV5-6 and TRBJ1-1; TRBD1 is a possible D gene (5 bases). The CDR3 has 12 amino acids. Germline V lookup: CDR1 SGHDT, CDR2 YYEEEE. The ends were cut back, 2 bases at V and 10 bases at J, with 12 bases in the middle. CDR3 in amino acids: CASSLGVGTAFF. The CDR3, as DNA: TGTGCCAGCAGCTTAGGGGTTGGAACAGCTTTCTTT.

J is TRBJ1-5 and V is TRBV18; D is perhaps TRBD1 (6 bases). Deletions cut 2 bases from V and 5 bases from J, with 10 bases between. CDR1 is KGHSH and CDR2 is LQKENI in the germline V gene. The CDR3 has 14 amino acids. CDR3 in DNA: TGTGCCAGCTCACCAGGACAGAACTATCAGCCCCAGCATTTT. Its translation: CASSPGQNYQPQHF.

The rearrangement uses TRBV19 and TRBJ2-5; D might be TRBD2 (7 bases). CDR3 length: 14 amino acids. Germline lookup yields CDR1 LNHDA and CDR2 SQIVND (reference sequence). Trimming took 3 bases from V and 3 from J, leaving 11 bases between them. The CDR3 sequence: CASSITGGKETQYF. The CDR3 region has the DNA TGTGCCAGTAGTATCACGGGGGGCAAAGAGACCCAGTACTTC.

The chain joins TRBV7-8 to TRBJ2-1, with TRBD1 matching over 8 bases. This CDR3 has 14 amino acids. Trimming cost V 5 bases and J 8 bases; bases outside gene matches: 8. Germline assignment: CDR1 SGHVS and CDR2 FQNEAQ. In DNA, the CDR3 is TGTGCCAGCAGCCCCTCCAGGGGGCGGGATGAGCAGTTCTTC. It encodes CASSPSRGRDEQFF.

The rearrangement joins TRBV6-5 to TRBJ2-7; a weak D match, TRBD2 (5 bases). The germline V gene has CDR1 MNHEY and CDR2 SVGAGI. The CDR3 covers 15 residues. Deletions cut 0 bases from V and 0 bases from J, with 9 bases between. The CDR3 reads CASSYSAGGSYEQYF. Written as DNA, the CDR3 is TGTGCCAGCAGTTACTCGGCGGGTGGCTCCTACGAGCAGTACTTC.

This chain links TRBV4-1 with TRBJ2-5, with unresolved D. Trimming left V 5 bases short and J 5 bases short, with 6 bases between. The CDR3 totals 11 residues. CDR1 and CDR2 (germline): MGHRA, YSYEKL. The CDR3: CASSFGETQYF. For the CDR3, the DNA is TGCGCCAGCAGCTTCGGGGAGACCCAGTACTTC.

The chain links TRBV7-8 to TRBJ1-3; 7 bases agree with TRBD1. This CDR3 spans 14 amino acids. The V gene end was trimmed by 1 base and the J gene end by 5 bases; junction bases not matched to a gene: 2. Germline CDR1 is SGHVS and CDR2 is FQNEAQ. CDR3 residues: CASSLEGARNTIYF. The CDR3, as DNA: TGTGCCAGCAGCTTAGAGGGGGCAAGAAACACCATATATTTT.

The rearrangement uses TRBV5-4 and TRBJ1-1; 9 bases fit TRBD1. Germline CDR1 and CDR2: SGHNT and YYREEE (reference sequence). The CDR3 runs 15 residues. The V segment lost 3 bases and the J segment 2 bases; nucleotides outside the gene matches: 5. The CDR3 DNA reads as TGTGCCAGCAGCTCATACAGGGGGCATAACACTGAAGCTTTCTTT. Amino acids: CASSSYRGHNTEAFF. The full variable domain, with the rest looked up from reference TRBV5-4 and TRBJ1-1, is ETGVTQSPTHLIKTRGQQVTLRCSSQSGHNTVSWYQQALGQGPQFIFQYYREEENGRGNFPPRFSGLQFPNYSSELNVNALELDDSALYLCASSSYRGHNTEAFFGQGTRLTVV.

The chain uses TRBV9 and TRBJ2-5; no clear D gene. The CDR3 length is 13 residues. Germline V lookup: CDR1 SGDLS, CDR2 YYNGEE. V dropped 2 bases and J dropped 9 bases, with 14 bases sitting between them. The CDR3 coding sequence is TGTGCCAGCAGCGTCCGACAAGAGACGGCCCAGTACTTC. This sequence encodes CASSVRQETAQYF.

V and J are TRBV5-6 and TRBJ2-7; TRBD1 might be the D (5 bases). This CDR3 is built from 13 residues. Germline lookup yields CDR1 SGHDT and CDR2 YYEEEE. The ends were cut back, 4 bases at V and 1 base at J, with 9 bases in the middle. In nucleotides, the CDR3 is TGTGCCAGCAGCGAGACAGTGTCCTACGAGCAGTACTTC. As protein: CASSETVSYEQYF.

The rearrangement links TRBV28 to TRBJ1-5; TRBD1 agrees at 12 bases. The CDR3 has 15 amino acids. Trimming at V came to 6 bases and at J to 6 bases, leaving 6 bases not matched to a gene. Germline CDR1 is MDHEN and CDR2 is SYDVKM. CDR3 nucleotide sequence: TGTGCCAGCAGGCCGGGACAGGGGGCCTTTCAGCCCCAGCATTTT. The encoded protein is CASRPGQGAFQPQHF.

The rearrangement joins TRBV2 to TRBJ1-5; possible D gene TRBD1, 5 bases. The CDR3 has 13 residues. Trimming cost V 9 bases and J 4 bases, with 13 bases left between them. Germline assignment: CDR1 SNHLY and CDR2 FYNNEI. The CDR3 region is CASDLDRNQPQHF. The CDR3 coding sequence is TGTGCCAGTGACCTAGACAGAAATCAGCCCCAGCATTTT.

This sequence joins TRBV6-1 and TRBJ1-2; the match to TRBD1 covers 10 bases. Per germline, CDR1 MNHNS and CDR2 SASEGT. The CDR3 runs 15 residues. Trimming took 4 bases from V and 3 from J; bases not matched to a gene: 5. As DNA, the CDR3 is TGTGCCAGCAGTGGACCCGGACAGGGGGACTATGGCTACACCTTC. This sequence encodes CASSGPGQGDYGYTF.